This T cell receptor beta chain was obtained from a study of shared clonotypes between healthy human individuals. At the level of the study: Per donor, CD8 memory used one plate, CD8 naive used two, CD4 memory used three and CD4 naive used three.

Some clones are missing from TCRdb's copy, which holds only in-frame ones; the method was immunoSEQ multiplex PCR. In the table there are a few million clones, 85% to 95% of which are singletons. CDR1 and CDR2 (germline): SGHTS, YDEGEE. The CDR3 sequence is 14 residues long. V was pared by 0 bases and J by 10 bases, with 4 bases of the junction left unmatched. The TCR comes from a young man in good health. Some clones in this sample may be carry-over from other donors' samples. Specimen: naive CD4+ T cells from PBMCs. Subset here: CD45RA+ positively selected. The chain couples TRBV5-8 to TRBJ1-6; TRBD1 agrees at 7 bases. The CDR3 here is CASSLEGGGSPLHF. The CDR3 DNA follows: TGTGCCAGCAGCTTGGAAGGGGGCGGGTCACCCCTCCACTTT.